This T cell receptor (beta chain) came from a study of cytomegalovirus exposure and HLA in healthy donors. Germline values: CDR1 SGHKS, CDR2 YYEKEE (reference sequence). Losses at the gene ends were 0 bases for V and 8 bases for J; bases not matched to a gene: 9. There are 16 residues in the CDR3. The primer mix had 60 Vbeta and 13 Jbeta primers. Profiled with immunoSEQ multiplex PCR; TCRdb holds only in-frame clones, not every one. The data hold 150,000 to 200,000 clones, with 70% to 85% observed a single time. The source material was PBMCs. The V and J genes are TRBV5-5 and TRBJ1-4; 8 bases match TRBD1. This TCR was recovered from a human donor in good health. CDR3 DNA: TGTGCCAGCAGCTTGGAGAGGGCAGGGGGCGTAGAAAAACTGTTTTTT. It encodes CASSLERAGGVEKLFF.